The next 14 T cell receptor beta chains were all read from a single sample in a study of CD4 T cells in relation to SARS-CoV-2 and coronaviruses. The antigens of these receptors remain unknown. Measured with immunoSEQ multiplex PCR; TCRdb has only the in-frame clones, and not every one. This sample has 18,000 or so clones, with approximately 80% found just once. Before the COVID-19 pandemic, during about 2011-2019, CD4+ T cells were taken from unexposed donors. After approximately ten days of culture, CD4+ T cells were isolated. Sequencing input: CD4+ T cells from PBMCs, cultured in vitro. The receptors stem from a human donor in good health.

This clone was detected only a few times. The chain recombines TRBV2 with TRBJ1-6; D is uncertain. CDR3 length equals 15 residues. The germline gives CDR1 SNHLY, CDR2 FYNNEI. Trimming stripped 7 bases from V and 5 bases from J, with 15 bases between. The CDR3 DNA is TGTGCCAGCAAAGTCGGAGGGTCTCATAATTCACCCCTCCACTTT. Amino acid sequence: CASKVGGSHNSPLHF.

This clone has more than one count but fewer than ten. This chain joins TRBV30 and TRBJ2-7; 7 nucleotides line up with TRBD1. Losses at the gene ends were 3 bases for V and 5 bases for J; bases not matched to a gene: 7. The CDR3 is 13 residues long. Germline CDR1 GTSNPN, CDR2 SVGIG (reference sequence). CDR3 in amino acids: CAWRAQGIDEQYF. The CDR3 DNA is TGTGCCTGGAGGGCACAGGGGATCGACGAGCAGTACTTC.

This sequence joins TRBV28 and TRBJ2-7; TRBD2 might be the D (7 bases). Germline lookup yields CDR1 MDHEN and CDR2 SYDVKM. CDR3 length equals 11 residues. Deletions cut 6 bases from V and 5 bases from J, with 8 bases between. The CDR3 region is CASRGGDEQYF. CDR3 nucleotides: TGTGCCAGCAGAGGGGGGGACGAGCAGTACTTC.

The chain combines TRBV1 with TRBJ2-1. TRBV1 is recorded as a pseudogene. This CDR3 comprises 17 residues. The CDR3 bases are TGCACCAGCAGCCAAGATAAAGACGGCAGCTCCTACAATGAGCAGTTCTTC. Its translation: CTSSQDKDGSSYNEQFF.

In DNA, the CDR3 is TGTGCCAGCAGCGGGGGGACTACTAATGAAAAACTGTTTTTT. It encodes CASSGGTTNEKLFF. This chain links TRBV9 with TRBJ1-4; possible D gene TRBD1, 5 bases. This CDR3 contains 14 residues. CDR1 SGDLS and CDR2 YYNGEE come from the germline V gene. The V end lost 3 bases, the J end lost 2 bases, and 8 bases lay between the germline ends. The complete variable domain, with remaining parts taken from reference TRBV9 and TRBJ1-4, reads DSGVTQTPKHLITATGQRVTLRCSPRSGDLSVYWYQQSLDQGLQFLIQYYNGEERAKGNILERFSAQQFPDLHSELNLSSLELGDSALYFCASSGGTTNEKLFFGSGTQLSVL.

The V and J genes are TRBV7-3 and TRBJ1-6; the D gene is possibly TRBD1 (5 bases). The CDR3 has 15 residues. Per the germline V gene, CDR1 is SGHTA and CDR2 is FQGTGA. Trimming pared 5 bases from V and 7 bases from J, leaving 15 bases between. CDR3 in amino acids: CASSPTGGGNSPLHF. The CDR3 DNA sequence: TGTGCCAGCAGCCCAACCGGGGGGGGAAATTCACCCCTCCACTTT.

This clone was observed a few times. This sequence joins TRBV28 and TRBJ2-2, with 7 bases aligning to TRBD1. Germline loops: CDR1 MDHEN, CDR2 SYDVKM. With V trimmed by 6 bases and J by 0 bases, 4 bases remained unmatched. This CDR3 region has 15 residues. CDR3 sequence: CASRTGTANTGELFF. DNA for the CDR3: TGTGCCAGCAGGACCGGGACAGCGAACACCGGGGAGCTGTTTTTT.

The table lists this clone with a count of one. The V gene is TRBV5-1, the J gene TRBJ2-7, with D possibly being TRBD1 or TRBD2 (6 bases each). Germline-derived CDR1 and CDR2 are SGHRS and YFSETQ. Trimming removed 1 base at V and 3 bases at J, with 14 bases between. This CDR3 comprises 15 residues. CDR3 loop: CASSLIGGQGYEQYF. The CDR3 nucleotides are TGCGCCAGCAGCTTGATCGGGGGCCAGGGCTACGAGCAGTACTTC.

The V call is TRBV28, the J call TRBJ2-7; D is uncertain. Germline values: CDR1 MDHEN, CDR2 SYDVKM. The CDR3 loop spans 15 amino acids. V was cut by 8 bases and J by 3 bases, with 20 bases left in between. CDR3 region: CASLPTMPKIYEQYF. Here the CDR3 DNA reads TGTGCCAGCCTTCCGACCATGCCGAAAATCTACGAGCAGTACTTC.

V and J are TRBV3-1 (or the pseudogene TRBV3-2) and TRBJ2-1; D gene unclear. V shed 2 bases and J shed 8 bases, with 16 bases lying between them. This CDR3 has 15 residues. Germline CDR1 is LGHDT and CDR2 is YNNKEL (reference sequence). CDR3: CASSQLLLPGHEQFF. The CDR3 region has the DNA TGTGCCAGCAGCCAACTCCTTTTACCCGGCCATGAGCAGTTCTTC.

In nucleotides, the CDR3 is TGTGCCAGCGACCGGACAGGATCAGAAAAACTGTTTTTT. Amino acids: CASDRTGSEKLFF. This rearrangement joins TRBV2 to TRBJ1-4; 7 positions match TRBD1. Germline V lookup: CDR1 SNHLY, CDR2 FYNNEI. V shed 8 bases and J 8 bases; nucleotides not matched to a gene: 8. The length of the CDR3 is 13 residues.

The chain recombines TRBV12-5 with TRBJ1-5; D ambiguous. This CDR3 comprises 13 residues. Deletions cut 2 bases from V and 10 bases from J, with 12 bases between. Germline CDR1 is LGHNT and CDR2 is FRNRAP. CDR3 amino acids: CASGLPSSSPQHF. CDR3 nucleotide sequence: TGTGCTAGTGGTTTGCCCTCCTCCAGCCCCCAGCATTTT.

V and J are TRBV2 and TRBJ2-7; TRBD1 is a possible D gene (5 bases). Germline loops: CDR1 SNHLY, CDR2 FYNNEI. Trimming cost V 5 bases and J 2 bases, with 16 bases left between them. This CDR3 spans 15 amino acids. DNA for the CDR3: TGTGCCAGCAGTAGACCGGACACTCATCCCTACGAGCAGTACTTC. Amino acids: CASSRPDTHPYEQYF.

V gene TRBV2 combines with J gene TRBJ2-3, with D tentatively TRBD1 or TRBD2 (5 bases each). Germline assignment: CDR1 SNHLY and CDR2 FYNNEI. The CDR3 is 20 residues long. The V end was cut by 5 bases, the J end by 2 bases, with 29 bases between. CDR3 in DNA: TGTGCCAGCAGTCTCCGGGACCCTCACGTCCCCAACCGATTCACAGATACGCAGTATTTT. Protein sequence: CASSLRDPHVPNRFTDTQYF.